Listed below are T cell receptor beta chains from one sample, sequenced in a study of T-cell reconstitution after alpha-beta-depleted transplantation in children. MiXCR, applied by TCRdb to the PCR reads, yields one record per CDR3 protein. The repertoire holds a few hundred thousand distinct CDR3 sequences, with approximately 10% as singletons. This sample comprised PBMCs from the stem cell graft donor, obtained from the stem cell graft. The source is a human donor who donated a stem cell graft to a child with acute lymphoblastic leukemia. Both conserved end residues are part of each CDR3. Fields, in order: D gene, V gene, clone size, J gene, CDR3 protein, CDR3 DNA. The D gene is left open where the match is weak. A clone size is listed for some rows: how often the clone was seen (once, few, many), or a class if it is expanded.

NA	TRBV5-1	few	TRBJ2-1	CASSLSPAYNEQFF	TGCGCCAGCAGCTTGTCGCCGGCCTACAATGAGCAGTTCTTC
NA	TRBV29-1	NA	TRBJ2-3	CSVAPGAQTDTQYF	TGCAGCGTGGCCCCAGGGGCCCAAACAGATACGCAGTATTTT
TRBD1	TRBV6-2/TRBV6-3	NA	TRBJ2-2	CATAPGQGSRSGKDRGAGELFF	TGTGCCACCGCCCCCGGACAGGGGAGCAGGAGCGGGAAGGATCGGGGAGCCGGGGAGCTGTTTTTT
NA	TRBV3-1	NA	TRBJ2-1	CASSREPQGEQFF	TGTGCCAGCAGCCGAGAACCTCAGGGTGAGCAGTTCTTC
TRBD1	TRBV11-2	NA	TRBJ2-1	CASSLVRDRVNEQFF	TGTGCCAGCAGCTTAGTTAGGGACAGGGTCAATGAGCAGTTCTTC
TRBD2	TRBV20-1	NA	TRBJ2-2	CSARGMERDAGELFF	TGCAGTGCTAGAGGGATGGAGCGGGACGCCGGGGAGCTGTTTTTT
NA	TRBV27	few	TRBJ1-3	CASNPAQEGTGNTIYF	TGTGCCAGCAACCCCGCCCAAGAGGGTACTGGAAACACCATATATTTT
TRBD1	TRBV6-1	NA	TRBJ2-5	CASSSGTGWGQETQYF	TGTGCCAGCAGCTCCGGGACAGGGTGGGGGCAAGAGACCCAGTACTTC
TRBD2	TRBV7-2	NA	TRBJ2-3	CASSPRGGTSGNTQYF	TGTGCCAGCAGCCCCCGGGGGGGGACTAGCGGAAATACGCAGTATTTT
NA	TRBV7-9	few	TRBJ2-7	CASSSDETGISEQYF	TGTGCCAGCAGCTCTGACGAAACAGGGATAAGCGAGCAGTACTTC
NA	TRBV9	NA	TRBJ1-2	CASSASASMDYGYTF	TGTGCCAGCAGCGCCTCCGCCAGTATGGACTATGGCTACACCTTC
TRBD2	TRBV7-3	NA	TRBJ2-5	CASSQGGASGQETQYF	TGTGCCAGCAGCCAAGGCGGGGCTAGCGGCCAAGAGACCCAGTACTTC
NA	TRBV6-5	many	TRBJ1-6	CASSYLQGPNSPLHF	TGTGCCAGCAGTTACCTCCAGGGACCAAATTCACCCCTCCACTTT
NA	TRBV19	NA	TRBJ1-1	CASSREGPLTMNTEAFF	TGTGCCAGTAGCCGCGAGGGACCCCTTACCATGAACACTGAAGCTTTCTTT
NA	TRBV11-2	many	TRBJ1-1	CASSLVSARARMNTEAFF	TGTGCCAGCAGCTTAGTATCGGCCAGGGCGAGAATGAACACTGAAGCTTTCTTT
NA	TRBV12-3/TRBV12-4	NA	TRBJ2-7	CASSLSLGTAAFWYEQYF	TGTGCCAGCAGTTTATCCCTCGGCACAGCCGCCTTTTGGTACGAGCAGTACTTC
NA	TRBV24-1	few	TRBJ2-1	CATGISWGSSYNEQFF	TGTGCCACCGGAATAAGCTGGGGGAGCTCCTACAATGAGCAGTTCTTC
NA	TRBV20-1	NA	TRBJ2-7	CCARGGRLSPSYEQYF	TGCTGTGCTAGAGGGGGTCGGCTGTCCCCTAGCTACGAGCAGTACTTC
TRBD2	TRBV5-1	many	TRBJ2-7	CASSFTPGLGGYEQYF	TGCGCCAGCAGTTTCACCCCGGGACTAGGAGGCTACGAGCAGTACTTC
NA	TRBV6-5	NA	TRBJ2-3	CASSYFWSGEGDTQYF	TGTGCCAGCAGTTACTTTTGGTCTGGGGAAGGAGATACGCAGTATTTT
NA	TRBV27	NA	TRBJ2-7	CASSFIESSYEQYF	TGTGCCAGCAGTTTTATCGAGAGCTCCTACGAGCAGTACTTC
TRBD1	TRBV6-1	few	TRBJ1-2	CASKKQGQGGGYTF	TGTGCCAGCAAGAAACAAGGACAGGGGGGCGGCTACACCTTC
TRBD1	TRBV3-1	few	TRBJ2-3	CASCQADRVRDTQYF	TGTGCCTCCTGCCAAGCCGACAGGGTGAGAGATACGCAGTATTTT
NA	TRBV28	many	TRBJ1-5	CASSFRGIQPQHF	TGTGCCAGCAGTTTCAGAGGGATTCAGCCCCAGCATTTT
TRBD2	TRBV3-1	few	TRBJ2-7	CASSLRIAGAHEQYF	TGTGCCAGCAGCCTCCGAATAGCGGGGGCCCACGAGCAGTACTTC
NA	TRBV7-9	NA	TRBJ2-1	CASTSHGHNSYNEQFF	TGTGCCAGCACCTCGCACGGACATAACTCCTACAATGAGCAGTTCTTC
TRBD1	TRBV29-1	few	TRBJ2-1	CSVVPDRAYNEQFF	TGCAGCGTTGTCCCGGACAGGGCCTACAATGAGCAGTTCTTC
NA	TRBV15	many	TRBJ1-4	CATSLSGGEKLFF	TGTGCCACCAGCCTGAGTGGGGGTGAAAAACTGTTTTTT
NA	TRBV20-1	NA	TRBJ1-2	CSARVLGTGYGYTF	TGCAGTGCTAGAGTGCTTGGGACGGGTTATGGCTACACCTTC
TRBD1	TRBV6-1	many	TRBJ1-6	CASRDGQGASSPLHF	TGTGCCAGCAGGGACGGACAGGGGGCAAGTTCACCCCTCCACTTT
NA	TRBV29-1	NA	TRBJ2-7	CSVEGQASREQYF	TGCAGCGTTGAAGGACAGGCTTCTCGGGAGCAGTACTTC
TRBD2	TRBV28	few	TRBJ2-3	CASSLSRLAGGKDTQYF	TGTGCCAGCAGTTTATCCAGACTAGCGGGAGGTAAAGATACGCAGTATTTT
NA	TRBV7-2	many	TRBJ2-4	CASSLRLAKNIQYF	TGTGCCAGCAGCTTACGATTAGCCAAAAACATTCAGTACTTC
TRBD2	TRBV4-2	few	TRBJ2-7	CASSHSGLAGEYEQYF	TGTGCCAGCAGCCATTCCGGACTAGCGGGAGAATACGAGCAGTACTTC
TRBD2	TRBV15	NA	TRBJ2-5	CATSPGLAEETQYF	TGTGCCACCAGCCCAGGACTAGCCGAAGAGACCCAGTACTTC
TRBD2	TRBV7-2	NA	TRBJ2-7	CASSPAGGPPVQYF	TGTGCCAGCAGCCCAGCGGGAGGGCCCCCCGTGCAGTACTTC
NA	TRBV5-5	few	TRBJ2-2	CASSFSGGVYTGELFF	TGTGCCAGCAGCTTCTCCGGAGGCGTTTACACCGGGGAGCTGTTTTTT
TRBD1	TRBV10-2	many	TRBJ2-7	CAGGQSGDGGEQYF	TGCGCCGGGGGACAGTCCGGGGATGGTGGTGAGCAGTACTTC
TRBD1	TRBV20-1	few	TRBJ2-7	CSARAPTGGPSSYEQYF	TGCAGTGCTAGAGCACCCACAGGGGGCCCTTCCTCCTACGAGCAGTACTTC
NA	TRBV5-1	NA	TRBJ2-5	CASSLEFPGAGETQYF	TGCGCCAGCAGCTTGGAATTCCCGGGGGCGGGAGAGACCCAGTACTTC
NA	TRBV29-1	few	TRBJ2-5	CSVSGPNQETQYF	TGCAGCGTTTCTGGACCAAACCAAGAGACCCAGTACTTC
TRBD2	TRBV5-1	few	TRBJ2-2	CASSRGGADTGELFF	TGCGCCAGCAGCCGCGGGGGGGCTGACACCGGGGAGCTGTTTTTT
NA	TRBV20-1	NA	TRBJ2-3	CSARDTRRASTDTQYF	TGCAGTGCTAGAGATACCCGAAGAGCCTCCACAGATACGCAGTATTTT
NA	TRBV4-2	few	TRBJ2-2	CASSQELNGELFF	TGTGCCAGCAGCCAAGAGCTCAACGGGGAGCTGTTTTTT
NA	TRBV5-1	NA	TRBJ1-2	CASSLDTSDYGYTF	TGCGCCAGCAGCTTGGACACCTCCGACTATGGCTACACCTTC
NA	TRBV20-1	NA	TRBJ1-2	CSAPLSARNGYTF	TGCAGTGCCCCCCTCAGCGCTAGGAATGGCTACACCTTC
NA	TRBV24-1	NA	TRBJ2-3	CATSDSDTQYF	TGTGCCACCAGTGATTCTGATACGCAGTATTTT
NA	TRBV6-5	many	TRBJ2-2	CASSRTGELFF	TGCGCCAGCAGCCGCACCGGGGAGCTGTTTTTT
NA	TRBV27	NA	TRBJ1-4	CARGGGRTNEKLFF	TGTGCCAGGGGGGGGGGCAGGACTAATGAAAAACTGTTTTTT
NA	TRBV6-5	NA	TRBJ1-6	CASSYSSGRQGSPLHF	TGTGCCAGCAGTTACTCGTCAGGGAGACAAGGTTCACCCCTCCACTTT
TRBD1	TRBV6-2/TRBV6-3	NA	TRBJ1-1	CASSSGTGGPNTEAFF	TGTGCCAGCAGTTCCGGGACAGGGGGACCGAACACTGAAGCTTTCTTT
NA	TRBV6-5	many	TRBJ2-2	CASSLEDTGELFF	TGTGCCAGCAGTTTAGAAGATACCGGGGAGCTGTTTTTT